Presented here are 18 T cell receptor beta chains from one specimen sequenced in a study of blood T cells in healthy people across ages. A second PCR of 7 to 11 cycles used a sample-barcoded 5' primer and a J-beta primer mix. TCRdb re-derived calls from the 5' RACE reads in MiXCR, one entry per CDR3 protein. The table has over 1.5 million distinct CDR3 sequences, about 49% seen once. The specimen sequenced was blood. These receptors came from a woman in her thirties or forties in good health.

V is TRBV20-1 and J is TRBJ2-7; TRBD2 agrees at 7 bases. CDR3 length equals 16 residues. Germline V gene sequence: CDR1 DFQATT, CDR2 SNEGSKA (reference sequence). V dropped 1 base and J dropped 3; count of bases not matched to a gene: 12. The chain's CDR3 is CSARGHGRGNLYEQYF. CDR3 DNA: TGCAGTGCTAGAGGACATGGGAGGGGAAACCTCTACGAGCAGTACTTC.

In DNA form, the CDR3 reads TGCGCCAGCAGCCTAGGACAGGCCCAAAACAATGAGCAGTTCTTC. Translated: CASSLGQAQNNEQFF. The rearrangement uses TRBV4-3 and TRBJ2-1; 7 nucleotides align to TRBD1. Germline-derived CDR1 and CDR2 are LGHNA and YSLEER. CDR3 length: 15 residues. The J segment lost 5 bases and the V segment lost 4 bases, leaving 8 bases of the junction unmatched.

This clonotype was seen a few times. The V gene is TRBV7-8, the J gene TRBJ2-3; 7 bases align to TRBD2. The CDR3 has 13 residues. Germline V lookup: CDR1 SGHVS, CDR2 FQNEAQ. The ends lost 3 bases at V and 6 bases at J; junction bases unmatched: 3. In DNA, the CDR3 is TGTGCCAGCAGCTTGTTACTAGCGGATACGCAGTATTTT. Its translation: CASSLLLADTQYF.

The chain links TRBV20-1 to TRBJ2-7, with TRBD1 identical over 8 bases. The ends lost 3 bases at V and 5 bases at J; junction bases unmatched: 9. The CDR3 runs to 14 residues. CDR1 is DFQATT, CDR2 SNEGSKA, per germline (reference sequence). The CDR3 spells CSARGAGGFDEQYF. DNA of the CDR3: TGCAGTGCTAGGGGCGCAGGGGGCTTCGACGAGCAGTACTTC.

This clonotype has just a few counts. The genes are TRBV25-1 and TRBJ2-1; TRBD2 matches 7 bases. Germline loops: CDR1 MGHDK, CDR2 SYGVNS. With 4 bases clipped from V and 4 bases from J, the junction kept 4 bases outside the gene matches. The CDR3 totals 14 residues. Here the CDR3 DNA reads TGTGCCAGCAGTGTTAGGGAGGGGTACAATGAGCAGTTCTTC. Its translation is CASSVREGYNEQFF.

The chain uses TRBV2 and TRBJ2-5, with 16 bases that match TRBD2. This CDR3 contains 18 residues. Germline-derived CDR1 and CDR2 are SNHLY and FYNNEI. V trimming: 6 bases; J trimming: 11 bases; junction bases outside the gene matches: 18. The CDR3 spells CASSDAGTSGGAKNEQYF. The CDR3 nucleotides read TGTGCCAGCAGCGATGCCGGGACTAGCGGGGGGGCGAAAAATGAGCAGTACTTC.

This clonotype was detected only a few times. The rearrangement uses TRBV4-3 and TRBJ2-1; perhaps D is TRBD1 or TRBD2 (5 bases each). The CDR3 loop spans 17 amino acids. The V end lost 3 bases, the J end lost 0 bases, and 15 bases lay between the germline ends. CDR1 LGHNA and CDR2 YSLEER come from the germline V gene. CDR3 sequence: CASSQEDTSSSYNEQFF. The CDR3 region has the DNA TGCGCCAGCAGCCAGGAGGACACTTCTAGCTCCTACAATGAGCAGTTCTTC.

The rearrangement links TRBV5-1 to TRBJ1-4; 10 positions match TRBD1. This CDR3 has 16 residues. Germline CDR1 and CDR2: SGHRS and YFSETQ. V shed 2 bases, J shed 8 bases, and the junction held 9 bases outside the gene matches. The CDR3: CASSLLGTGEIEKLFF. The CDR3 nucleotides read TGCGCCAGCAGCTTACTCGGGACAGGGGAGATAGAAAAACTGTTTTTT.

About this clonotype: With a much larger clone just one base away, this may be a read error. The V gene is TRBV4-1, the J gene TRBJ2-3; D possibly matches TRBD1 or TRBD2 (5 bases each). The germline CDR1 and CDR2 sequences are MGHRA and YSYEKL. The CDR3 is made up of 16 amino acids. The CDR3 is CASIQEGQQRTDTQYF. CDR3 in DNA: TGCGCCAGCATCCAAGAGGGGCAGCAACGCACAGATACGCAGTATTTT.

V gene TRBV6-1 combines with J gene TRBJ2-1; D possibly corresponds to TRBD1 (6 bases). The CDR3 totals 17 residues. Germline V CDR1 and CDR2: MNHNS, SASEGT. V lost 6 bases and J 4 bases, leaving 22 bases between the germline ends. The DNA for the CDR3 is TGTGCCAGCAGCACGAAAACCGGGACAAAGTTATACAATGAGCAGTTCTTC. Its protein is CASSTKTGTKLYNEQFF.

On this clonotype itself: It is unclear where the CDR3 begins or ends on the DNA, so no DNA is shown, and the CDR3 is as TCRdb lists it. This chain links TRBV10-3 with TRBJ2-3; whether TRBD1, the table's D call, matches the DNA was not checked. The CDR3 has 14 amino acids, counting both end residues. Germline V gene data show CDR1 as ENHRY and CDR2 as SYGVKD. This CDR3 reads CASTDPTVADTQYF.

This clonotype was detected only a few times. This CDR3 is CASSSRGTSGRLVHEQFF. The CDR3 DNA reads as TGTGCCAGCAGTTCTAGAGGGACTAGCGGGAGACTTGTCCATGAGCAGTTCTTC. The V and J genes are TRBV7-2 and TRBJ2-1; 14 positions agree with TRBD2. J was trimmed by 8 bases and V by 6 bases; bases with no gene match: 15. This CDR3 is built from 18 residues. Germline CDR1 reads SGHTA; CDR2 reads FQGNSA.

This clonotype was detected only once. This chain joins TRBV28 and TRBJ2-5; the D gene is possibly TRBD2 (6 bases). This CDR3 has 14 residues. The V gene's germline CDR1 is MDHEN and CDR2 SYDVKM. V was cut by 5 bases and J by 5 bases, with 15 bases left in between. The CDR3 loop reads CASSPWSEGETQYF. Here the CDR3 DNA reads TGTGCCAGCAGTCCATGGTCGGAGGGGGAGACCCAGTACTTC.

The chain carries TRBV5-1 and TRBJ2-4; 8 bases fit TRBD2. The last part of the DNA fits TRBJ2-7 better; the J call may be wrong. The CDR3 is made up of 16 amino acids. Per germline, CDR1 SGHRS and CDR2 YFSETQ. In DNA form, the CDR3 reads TGCGCCAGCAGCCCACAAAACGGGGGGGCTTTCTACGAGCAGTACTTC. The encoded protein is CASSPQNGGAFYEQYF.

This chain's CDR3 is CARFEDYGYTF. CDR3 DNA: TGTGCCCGGTTTGAGGACTATGGCTACACCTTC. The chain carries TRBV6-1 and TRBJ1-2; no clear D gene. The CDR3 is 11 residues long. The germline V and J ends were trimmed by 11 bases and 3 bases, with 10 bases remaining between them. The germline CDR1 and CDR2 sequences are MNHNS and SASEGT.

This clonotype occurred a few times. The chain couples TRBV7-2 to TRBJ2-7; D remains ambiguous. Germline CDR1 SGHTA, CDR2 FQGNSA. CDR3 length: 15 residues. Trimming took 2 bases from V and 0 from J, leaving 11 bases between them. The CDR3 loop is CASSLRQWSSYEQYF. CDR3 coding DNA: TGTGCCAGCAGCTTACGGCAGTGGAGCTCCTACGAGCAGTACTTC. Based on the CDR3 plus reference TRBV7-2 and TRBJ2-7, the full variable domain is GAGVSQSPSNKVTEKGKDVELRCDPISGHTALYWYRQSLGQGLEFLIYFQGNSAPDKSGLPSDRFSAERTGGSVSTLTIQRTQQEDSAVYLCASSLRQWSSYEQYFGPGTRLTVT.

The J gene is TRBJ2-3, the V gene TRBV25-1; TRBD2 agrees at 11 bases. The V and J ends lost 6 bases and 0 bases, in that order; junction bases with no gene match: 14. Germline lookup yields CDR1 MGHDK and CDR2 SYGVNS. The CDR3 length is 19 residues. This CDR3 reads CASSTRSSSGGHSTDTQYF. DNA for the CDR3: TGTGCCAGCAGCACCAGATCCTCTAGCGGGGGGCATAGCACAGATACGCAGTATTTT.

This clonotype came up a few times. The CDR3 DNA sequence: TGCAGTGCTGGGGGCGGGGTCACCGGGGAGCTGTTTTTT. It encodes CSAGGGVTGELFF. V is TRBV20-1 and J is TRBJ2-2; D tentatively fits TRBD1 or TRBD2 (6 bases each). This CDR3 contains 13 residues. V dropped 5 bases and J dropped 4 bases, with 11 bases sitting between them. Per the germline V gene, CDR1 is DFQATT and CDR2 is SNEGSKA (reference sequence).